The clone carrying this T cell receptor beta chain was seen at least ten times. The data originate from a study of spatial heterogeneity in lung cancer. A unique molecular identifier was carried by every single TCR cDNA molecule. MiXCR, applied by TCRdb to the 5' RACE reads, yields one record per CDR3 protein. The sample holds roughly 7,800 distinct CDR3 sequences; 15% to 18% are singletons and the top ten take approximately 15%. The sample's time point: sample taken at primary tumor resection. Samples came from approximately 65 TRACERx patients with untreated early-stage lung cancer. Material for sequencing was whole RNA from tumor, nontumor lung or frozen PBMC, left unsorted. Trimming removed 4 bases at V and 2 bases at J, with 14 bases between. Per germline, CDR1 GTSNPN and CDR2 SVGIG (reference sequence). The CDR3 totals 14 residues.

The material sequenced was normal lung tissue next to the tumor, taken at surgery. This sequence joins TRBV30 and TRBJ1-2, with D maybe TRBD1 (5 bases). The origin of this receptor is a male donor with early-stage non-small cell lung cancer. DNA for the CDR3: TGTGCCTGGACCTTGTCAGGGAAAAACTATGGCTACACCTTC. Protein: CAWTLSGKNYGYTF.